This is a list of T cell receptor beta chains from one sample in a study of CD8 T cells in Susac syndrome. One entry per CDR3 protein, called by TCRdb with MiXCR from the immunoSEQ multiplex PCR reads. Altogether about 400,000 distinct CDR3 sequences are present, about 85% being singletons, with the ten largest covering about 0.12%. The specimen sequenced was CD8+ T cells from PBMCs. Every receptor here comes from a human donor with multiple sclerosis. Each CDR3 is given with its conserved first and last residue. D genes are given only for firm matches. Expanded clones are given a class, and other clones once, few, many or no size at all.

j_call,clone_size,v_call,d_call,cdr3_aa,cdr3_nt
TRBJ2-1,once,TRBV10-2,TRBD1,CATLTGGEEQFF,TGCGCCACCCTTACAGGGGGCGAAGAGCAGTTCTTC
TRBJ2-3,-,TRBV5-4,TRBD1,CASSPGTGTQYF,TGTGCCAGCAGCCCCGGGACAGGGACGCAGTATTTT
TRBJ2-7,-,TRBV14,-,CASIPGGNEQYF,TGTGCCAGCATCCCCGGGGGCAACGAGCAGTACTTC
TRBJ2-7,-,TRBV6-6,TRBD1,CASNKQGARHEQYF,TGTGCCAGCAACAAACAGGGGGCGCGACACGAGCAGTACTTC
TRBJ1-1,-,TRBV25-1,-,CASSASTIDRLRLTEAFF,TGTGCCAGCAGTGCGTCAACTATCGACAGGTTGCGTCTCACTGAAGCTTTCTTT
TRBJ2-1,-,TRBV3-1,-,CASSQDAVVYNEQFF,TGTGCCAGCAGCCAAGATGCGGTAGTCTACAATGAGCAGTTCTTC
TRBJ2-1,-,TRBV5-1,TRBD2,CASSSSSGRATEQFF,TGCGCCAGCAGCTCCTCTAGCGGGAGGGCCACTGAGCAGTTCTTC
TRBJ1-1,-,TRBV3-1,TRBD1,CASGETGGYAEAFF,TGTGCCAGCGGAGAAACAGGGGGCTACGCTGAAGCTTTCTTT
TRBJ2-7,-,TRBV2,-,CASTGGDRYYEQYF,TGTGCCAGCACGGGGGGGGACAGGTACTACGAGCAGTACTTC
TRBJ2-7,few,TRBV5-1,-,CASSLELVSYEQYF,TGCGCCAGCAGCTTGGAGTTGGTCTCCTACGAGCAGTACTTC
TRBJ1-2,-,TRBV7-9,TRBD1,CASSFTGTGGFGYTF,TGTGCCAGCAGCTTCACCGGGACAGGGGGCTTTGGCTACACCTTC
TRBJ1-1,-,TRBV11-2,-,CASSLGPGEMNTEAFF,TGTGCCAGCAGCTTAGGGCCGGGGGAAATGAACACTGAAGCTTTCTTT
TRBJ2-3,-,TRBV12-3/TRBV12-4,-,CASSADIWDTDTQYF,TGTGCCAGCAGCGCGGACATTTGGGACACAGATACGCAGTATTTT
TRBJ1-2,once,TRBV12-3/TRBV12-4,-,CASSPDPGRFDYGYTF,TGTGCCAGCAGTCCGGACCCCGGTCGGTTCGACTATGGCTACACCTTC
TRBJ1-1,-,TRBV4-1,-,CASSPHQVLNTEAFF,TGCGCCAGCAGCCCGCATCAGGTACTTAACACTGAAGCTTTCTTT
TRBJ2-5,-,TRBV7-2,TRBD1,CASSPGTGSSETQYF,TGTGCCAGCAGCCCCGGGACAGGGTCGTCGGAGACCCAGTACTTC
TRBJ1-6,-,TRBV10-2,-,CASSLAQYNSPLHF,TGCGCCAGCAGCCTGGCCCAATATAATTCACCCCTCCACTTT
TRBJ2-1,-,TRBV7-9,TRBD1,CASSLRQGAQGQFF,TGTGCCAGCAGCTTACGACAGGGGGCCCAGGGGCAGTTCTTC
TRBJ2-1,-,TRBV7-9,TRBD2,CASSRSGGALNEQFF,TGTGCCAGCAGCCGTAGCGGGGGGGCCCTTAATGAGCAGTTCTTC
TRBJ2-7,few,TRBV6-5,-,CASSYDEGAYEQYF,TGTGCCAGCAGTTACGATGAGGGGGCCTACGAGCAGTACTTC
TRBJ1-4,-,TRBV6-1,TRBD1,CASSEGVGTGREKLFF,TGTGCCAGCAGTGAGGGTGTAGGGACAGGGCGGGAAAAACTGTTTTTT
TRBJ1-5,once,TRBV30,-,CAWSETGRSNQPQHF,TGTGCCTGGAGTGAGACAGGTAGAAGCAATCAGCCCCAGCATTTT
TRBJ2-1,-,TRBV12-3/TRBV12-4,-,CASSAGPKVYNEQFF,TGTGCCAGCAGTGCCGGACCGAAGGTCTACAATGAGCAGTTCTTC
TRBJ2-3,once,TRBV28,TRBD2,CASSSLLLAGESTDTQYF,TGTGCCAGCAGTTCCCTGCTACTAGCGGGAGAAAGCACAGATACGCAGTATTTT
TRBJ2-7,-,TRBV2,TRBD2,CASSQAGGNYEQYF,TGTGCCAGCAGCCAGGCGGGAGGGAACTACGAGCAGTACTTC
TRBJ1-1,-,TRBV4-1,-,CASSQDLGSNTEAFF,TGCGCCAGCAGCCAAGATTTGGGGTCGAACACTGAAGCTTTCTTT
TRBJ1-2,-,TRBV19,-,CASSMELLGGYTF,TGTGCCAGTAGTATGGAACTACTTGGCGGCTACACCTTC
TRBJ2-1,once,TRBV5-1,TRBD1,CASFGTVYNEQFF,TGCGCCAGTTTTGGGACAGTCTACAATGAGCAGTTCTTC
TRBJ1-3,-,TRBV27,-,CASSFSLTGGNTIYF,TGTGCCAGCAGTTTTTCTTTGACGGGTGGAAACACCATATATTTT
TRBJ1-1,-,TRBV10-1,-,CASGLDGNTEAFF,TGCGCCAGCGGACTGGACGGGAACACTGAAGCTTTCTTT
TRBJ2-1,-,TRBV11-2,-,CASSPPPTYNEQFF,TGTGCCAGCAGCCCTCCACCCACCTACAATGAGCAGTTCTTC
TRBJ2-1,-,TRBV4-1,-,CASSQDPGINEQFF,TGCGCCAGCAGCCAAGACCCAGGGATCAATGAGCAGTTCTTC
TRBJ2-7,-,TRBV11-2,-,CASSLVFGGRYYEQYF,TGTGCCAGCAGCTTAGTATTTGGGGGCCGCTACTACGAGCAGTACTTC
TRBJ2-1,-,TRBV6-1,-,CASCLVYYNEQFF,TGTGCCAGCTGTTTGGTGTACTACAATGAGCAGTTCTTC
TRBJ1-5,-,TRBV4-1,-,CASSPSQAREGQPQHF,TGCGCCAGCAGCCCATCTCAGGCCAGGGAGGGCCAGCCCCAGCATTTT
TRBJ1-6,-,TRBV30,-,CAWSEGVTYNSPLHF,TGTGCCTGGAGTGAGGGGGTCACCTATAATTCACCCCTCCACTTT
TRBJ1-4,-,TRBV4-1,-,CASSPRGSQLFF,TGCGCCAGCAGCCCAAGAGGATCGCAACTGTTTTTT
TRBJ1-5,few,TRBV6-1,-,CASSEFEEPQHF,TGTGCCAGCAGTGAATTTGAGGAGCCCCAGCATTTT
TRBJ2-1,-,TRBV6-1,-,CASSDWNYNEQFF,TGTGCCAGCAGTGATTGGAACTACAATGAGCAGTTCTTC
TRBJ1-5,-,TRBV5-6,TRBD1,CASSTGTAHNQPQHF,TGTGCCAGCAGTACCGGGACAGCTCACAATCAGCCCCAGCATTTT
TRBJ2-7,-,TRBV12-3/TRBV12-4,-,CASSLQVWEQYF,TGTGCCAGCAGTTTACAGGTCTGGGAGCAGTACTTC
TRBJ1-1,-,TRBV3-1,-,CASIGGANTEAFF,TGTGCCAGCATCGGCGGGGCGAACACTGAAGCTTTCTTT
TRBJ2-7,few,TRBV6-5,TRBD2,CASSFGLAGGIYEQYF,TGTGCCAGCAGTTTCGGACTAGCGGGAGGGATCTACGAGCAGTACTTC
TRBJ2-7,few,TRBV5-6,TRBD1,CASSFYRDRDNEQYF,TGTGCCAGCAGCTTCTACCGGGACAGGGATAACGAGCAGTACTTC
TRBJ1-2,-,TRBV27,-,CASSFIPTGVSGYTF,TGTGCCAGCAGTTTCATCCCGACAGGAGTCAGTGGCTACACCTTC
TRBJ1-1,-,TRBV5-5,-,CASSWTDFRVTYTEAFF,TGTGCCAGCAGCTGGACTGACTTCCGGGTTACTTACACTGAAGCTTTCTTT
TRBJ1-1,-,TRBV11-2,-,CASSTHQGENTEAFF,TGTGCCAGCAGCACGCATCAGGGAGAGAACACTGAAGCTTTCTTT
TRBJ2-5,-,TRBV19,TRBD2,CASSTRLARPSETQYF,TGTGCCAGTAGTACCCGACTAGCTCGCCCCTCAGAGACCCAGTACTTC